One and the same sample provided the 9 T cell receptor beta chains below, sequenced in a study of shared clonotypes between healthy human individuals. Profiling relied on immunoSEQ multiplex PCR, and the TCRdb table lists in-frame clones only, not all of them. In the table there are about 770,000 clones, 72% of which are singletons. The sequenced sample was memory CD4+ T cells sorted from blood. Documented subset: CD45RA-negative fraction. The receptors stem from a woman aged 25 to 45 in good health.

The V and J genes are TRBV7-8 and TRBJ2-7; no clear D. The CDR3 covers 18 residues. Germline V lookup: CDR1 SGHVS, CDR2 FQNEAQ. Trimming shortened V by 0 bases and J by 3 bases, and 21 bases separated the two germline ends. In nucleotides, the CDR3 is TGTGCCAGCAGCTTAGCGTTACCCGGGCTTCATGAGATCTACGAGCAGTACTTC. Its translation: CASSLALPGLHEIYEQYF.

The table lists this clone with a count of one. This chain uses TRBV28 with TRBJ1-1; 9 nucleotides match TRBD1. Trimming took 5 bases from V and 6 from J; bases not matched to a gene: 10. CDR1 is MDHEN, CDR2 SYDVKM, per germline. This CDR3 has 15 amino acids. Written as DNA, the CDR3 is TGTGCCAGCAGTCCCCTGACAGGGGGGGACCCTGAAGCTTTCTTT. Translated, it gives CASSPLTGGDPEAFF.

Regarding this clone: This sequence is one base from a far larger clone and is likely a read error. Other DNA sequences within the sample encode an identical CDR3. The rearrangement uses TRBV28 and TRBJ2-7; no reliable D call. Germline assignment: CDR1 MDHEN and CDR2 SYDVKM. CDR3 length equals 11 residues. Trimming shortened V by 5 bases and J by 3 bases, and 5 bases separated the two germline ends. The CDR3 is CASSHIYEQYF. The DNA of the CDR3 is TGTGCCAGCAGTCACATCTACGAGCAGTACTTC.

V and J are TRBV27 and TRBJ1-2; 7 bases match TRBD1. The trim removed 0 bases at V and 5 bases at J, leaving 18 bases unmatched. From germline, CDR1 is MNHEY and CDR2 SMNVEV (reference sequence). CDR3 length: 19 residues. CDR3 region: CASSLSRRQGADNSYGYTF. CDR3 bases: TGTGCCAGCAGTTTATCCCGCCGACAGGGTGCGGATAATTCTTATGGCTACACCTTC.

To note about this clone: This same CDR3 is encoded by further DNA sequences in the sample. This rearrangement joins TRBV5-1 to TRBJ2-5, with D uncertain. This CDR3 is 12 amino acids long. In germline, CDR1 is SGHRS, CDR2 YFSETQ. V was pared by 0 bases and J by 5 bases, with 5 bases between. This chain's CDR3 is CASSLVEETQYF. CDR3 DNA sequence: TGCGCCAGCAGCTTGGTCGAGGAGACCCAGTACTTC.

CDR3 nucleotide sequence: TGTGCCAGCGTCCGGGGGGATAGGATCACAGATACGCAGTATTTT. As protein: CASVRGDRITDTQYF. This chain uses TRBV9 with TRBJ2-3; 7 bases line up with TRBD2. V trimming: 7 bases; J trimming: 2 bases; junction bases outside the gene matches: 10. The CDR3 loop spans 15 amino acids. CDR1 and CDR2 from the germline V gene are SGDLS and YYNGEE.

This chain joins TRBV5-1 and TRBJ1-4, with 7 positions matching TRBD1. Germline CDR1 SGHRS, CDR2 YFSETQ. The ends lost 2 bases at V and 8 bases at J; junction bases unmatched: 6. The CDR3 contains 14 residues. The CDR3, as DNA: TGCGCCAGCAGCTTACAGGGGAGCGGGGAAAAACTGTTTTTT. Its protein is CASSLQGSGEKLFF.

V gene TRBV5-1 combines with J gene TRBJ2-3; TRBD2 agrees at 7 bases. From germline, CDR1 is SGHRS and CDR2 YFSETQ. Losses at the gene ends were 2 bases for V and 0 bases for J; bases not matched to a gene: 3. The length of the CDR3 is 15 residues. The CDR3 loop is CASSFGGSSTDTQYF. The DNA for the CDR3 is TGCGCCAGCAGCTTCGGGGGGTCTAGCACAGATACGCAGTATTTT. The full variable domain, with the rest looked up from reference TRBV5-1 and TRBJ2-3, is KAGVTQTPRYLIKTRGQQVTLSCSPISGHRSVSWYQQTPGQGLQFLFEYFSETQRNKGNFPGRFSGRQFSNSRSEMNVSTLELGDSALYLCASSFGGSSTDTQYFGPGTRLTVL.

This clone was picked up one time. The V gene is TRBV6-1, the J gene TRBJ2-7, with D tentatively TRBD1 (6 bases). V gave up 7 bases and J gave up 2 bases, with 18 bases separating them. Germline V CDR1 and CDR2: MNHNS, SASEGT. The CDR3 totals 15 residues. CDR3 residues: CASTARAGVPYEQYF. The CDR3 DNA reads as TGTGCCAGCACCGCCCGGGCAGGGGTCCCCTACGAGCAGTACTTC.